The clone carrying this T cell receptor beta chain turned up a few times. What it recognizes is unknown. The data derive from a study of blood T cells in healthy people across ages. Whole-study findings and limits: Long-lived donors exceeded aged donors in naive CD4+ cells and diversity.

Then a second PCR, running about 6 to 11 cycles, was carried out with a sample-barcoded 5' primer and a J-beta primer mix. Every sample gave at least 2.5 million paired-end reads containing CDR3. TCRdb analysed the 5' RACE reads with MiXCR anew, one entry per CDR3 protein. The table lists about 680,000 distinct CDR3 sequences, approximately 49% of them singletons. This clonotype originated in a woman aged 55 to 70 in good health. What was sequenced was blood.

The CDR3 loop reads CASSLEQGNYGYTF. The CDR3 coding sequence is TGCGCCAGCAGCTTGGAACAGGGCAACTATGGCTACACCTTC. The V call is TRBV5-1, the J call TRBJ1-2; D is perhaps TRBD1 (6 bases). The length of the CDR3 is 14 residues. The germline gives CDR1 SGHRS, CDR2 YFSETQ. V was pared by 0 bases and J by 2 bases, with 8 bases between.